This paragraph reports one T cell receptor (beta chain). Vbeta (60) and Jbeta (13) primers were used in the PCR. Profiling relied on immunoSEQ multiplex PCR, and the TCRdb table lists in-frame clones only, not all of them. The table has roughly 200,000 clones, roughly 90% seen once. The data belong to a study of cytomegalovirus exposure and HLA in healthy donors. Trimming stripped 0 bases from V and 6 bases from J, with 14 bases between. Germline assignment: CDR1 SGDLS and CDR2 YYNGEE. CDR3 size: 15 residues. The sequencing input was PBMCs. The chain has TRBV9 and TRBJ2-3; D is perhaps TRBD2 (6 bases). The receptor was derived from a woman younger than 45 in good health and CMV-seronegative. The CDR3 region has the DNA TGTGCCAGCAGCGTAGCTAGCGAGCCGAGGGATACGCAGTATTTT. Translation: CASSVASEPRDTQYF.